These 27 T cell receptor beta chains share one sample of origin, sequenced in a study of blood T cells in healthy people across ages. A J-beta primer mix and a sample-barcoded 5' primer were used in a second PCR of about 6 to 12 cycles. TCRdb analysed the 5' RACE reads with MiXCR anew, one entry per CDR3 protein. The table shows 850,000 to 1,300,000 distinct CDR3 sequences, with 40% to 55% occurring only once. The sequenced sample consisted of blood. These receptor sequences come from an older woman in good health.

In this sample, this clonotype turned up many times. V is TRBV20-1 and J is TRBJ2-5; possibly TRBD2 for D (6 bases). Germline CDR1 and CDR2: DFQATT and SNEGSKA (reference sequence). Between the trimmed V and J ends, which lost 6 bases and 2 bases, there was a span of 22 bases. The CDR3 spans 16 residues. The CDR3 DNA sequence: TGCAGTGCCGCGGGGCGGGACCCCCTCGGGCAAGAGACCCAGTACTTC. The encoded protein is CSAAGRDPLGQETQYF.

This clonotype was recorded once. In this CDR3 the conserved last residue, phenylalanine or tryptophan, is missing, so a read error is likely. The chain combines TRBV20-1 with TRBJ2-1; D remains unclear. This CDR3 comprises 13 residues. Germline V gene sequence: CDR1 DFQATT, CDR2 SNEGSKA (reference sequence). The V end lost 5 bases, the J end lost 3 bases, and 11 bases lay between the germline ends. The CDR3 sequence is CSACPGFYNEQFL. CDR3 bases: TGCAGTGCTTGCCCAGGATTCTACAATGAGCAGTTCTTA.

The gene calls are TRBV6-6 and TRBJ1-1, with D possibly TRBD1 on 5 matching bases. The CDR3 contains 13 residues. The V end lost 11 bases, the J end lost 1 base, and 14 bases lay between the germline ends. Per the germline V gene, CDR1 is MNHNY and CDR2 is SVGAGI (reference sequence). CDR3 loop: CAVGGAQNTEAFF. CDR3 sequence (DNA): TGTGCCGTGGGGGGAGCGCAGAACACTGAAGCTTTCTTT.

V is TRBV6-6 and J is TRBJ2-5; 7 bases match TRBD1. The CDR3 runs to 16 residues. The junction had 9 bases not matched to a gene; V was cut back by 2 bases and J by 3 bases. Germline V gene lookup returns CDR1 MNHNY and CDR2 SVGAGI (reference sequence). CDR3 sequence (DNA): TGTGCCAGCAGTTACCAGACAGGGTGGCCTGAAGAGACCCAGTACTTC. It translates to CASSYQTGWPEETQYF.

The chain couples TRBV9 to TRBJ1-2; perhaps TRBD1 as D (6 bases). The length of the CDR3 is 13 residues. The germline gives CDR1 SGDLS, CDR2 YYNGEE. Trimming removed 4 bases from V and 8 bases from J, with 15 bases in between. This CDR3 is CASSTGQNTGYTF. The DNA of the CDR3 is TGTGCCAGCAGCACAGGACAGAATACCGGCTACACCTTC.

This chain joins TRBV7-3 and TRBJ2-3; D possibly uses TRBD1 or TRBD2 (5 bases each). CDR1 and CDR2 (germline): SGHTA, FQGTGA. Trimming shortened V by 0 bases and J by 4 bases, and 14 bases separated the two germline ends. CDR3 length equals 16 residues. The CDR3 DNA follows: TGTGCCAGCAGCTTAACTGCCGGGGTGGGGGCAGATACGCAGTATTTT. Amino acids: CASSLTAGVGADTQYF.

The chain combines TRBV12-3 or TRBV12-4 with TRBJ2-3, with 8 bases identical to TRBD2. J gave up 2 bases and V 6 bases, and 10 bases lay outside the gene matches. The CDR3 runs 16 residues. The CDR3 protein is CASSPTSGGYTDTQYF. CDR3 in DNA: TGTGCCAGCAGCCCTACTAGCGGAGGCTACACAGATACGCAGTATTTT.

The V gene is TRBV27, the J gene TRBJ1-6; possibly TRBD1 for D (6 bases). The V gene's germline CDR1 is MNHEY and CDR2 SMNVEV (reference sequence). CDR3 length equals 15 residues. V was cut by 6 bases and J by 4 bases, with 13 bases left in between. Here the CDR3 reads CASSRSGAYNSPLHF. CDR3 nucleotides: TGTGCCAGCAGCAGATCGGGGGCGTATAATTCACCCCTCCACTTT.

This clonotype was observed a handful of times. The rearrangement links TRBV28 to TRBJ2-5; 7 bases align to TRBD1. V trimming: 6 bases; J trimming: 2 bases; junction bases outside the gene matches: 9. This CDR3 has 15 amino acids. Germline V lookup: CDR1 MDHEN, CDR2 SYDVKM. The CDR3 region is CASRKTGWRQETQYF. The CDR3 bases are TGTGCCAGCAGGAAGACAGGGTGGCGGCAAGAGACCCAGTACTTC.

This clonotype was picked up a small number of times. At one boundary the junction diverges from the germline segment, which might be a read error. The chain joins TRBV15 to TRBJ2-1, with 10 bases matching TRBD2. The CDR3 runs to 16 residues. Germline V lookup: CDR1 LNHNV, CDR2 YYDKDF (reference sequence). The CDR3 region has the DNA TGTGCCACCAGCAGAGATCTTACTAGCGGGGACAATGAGCAGTTCTTT. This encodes CATSRDLTSGDNEQFF.

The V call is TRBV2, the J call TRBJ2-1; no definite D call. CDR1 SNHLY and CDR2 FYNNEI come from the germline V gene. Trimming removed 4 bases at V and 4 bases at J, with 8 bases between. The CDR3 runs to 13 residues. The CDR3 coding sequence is TGTGCCAGCAGTGGGTCAGAATACAATGAGCAGTTCTTC. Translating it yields CASSGSEYNEQFF.

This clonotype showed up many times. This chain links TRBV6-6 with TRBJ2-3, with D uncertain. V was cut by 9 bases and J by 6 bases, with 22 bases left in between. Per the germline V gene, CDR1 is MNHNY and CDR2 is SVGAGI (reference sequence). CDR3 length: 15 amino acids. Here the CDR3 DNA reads TGTGCCAGTCTGCGATCCCCCCTTACTTCGGATACGCAGTATTTT. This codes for CASLRSPLTSDTQYF.

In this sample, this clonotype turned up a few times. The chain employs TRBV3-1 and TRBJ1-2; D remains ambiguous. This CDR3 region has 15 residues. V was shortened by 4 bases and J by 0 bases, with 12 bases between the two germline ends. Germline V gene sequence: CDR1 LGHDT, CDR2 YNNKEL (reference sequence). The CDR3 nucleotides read TGTGCCAGCAGCCTTGGACTGTCCTCTAACTATGGCTACACCTTC. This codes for CASSLGLSSNYGYTF. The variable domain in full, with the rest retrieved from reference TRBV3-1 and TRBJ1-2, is DTAVSQTPKYLVTQMGNDKSIKCEQNLGHDTMYWYKQDSKKFLKIMFSYNNKELIINETVPNRFSPKSPDKAHLNLHINSLELGDSAVYFCASSLGLSSNYGYTFGSGTRLTVV.

The CDR3 bases are TGCGCCAGCAGCTTGATCGGGGCAAAGCAGTTCTTC. It translates to CASSLIGAKQFF. The chain combines TRBV5-1 with TRBJ2-1; D is tentatively TRBD1 or TRBD2 (5 bases each). This CDR3 has 12 residues. V gave up 1 base and J gave up 11 bases, with 10 bases separating them. The germline CDR1 and CDR2 sequences are SGHRS and YFSETQ.

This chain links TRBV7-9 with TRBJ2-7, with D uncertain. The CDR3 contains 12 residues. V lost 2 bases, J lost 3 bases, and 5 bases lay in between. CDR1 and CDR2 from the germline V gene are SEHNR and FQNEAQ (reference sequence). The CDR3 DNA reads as TGTGCCAGCAGCTTAAGCATCTACGAGCAGTACTTC. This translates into CASSLSIYEQYF.

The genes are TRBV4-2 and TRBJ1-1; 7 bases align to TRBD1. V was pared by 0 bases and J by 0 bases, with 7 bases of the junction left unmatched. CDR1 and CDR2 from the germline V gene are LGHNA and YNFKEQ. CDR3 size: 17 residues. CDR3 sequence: CASSQDSIGTVNTEAFF. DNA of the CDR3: TGTGCCAGCAGCCAAGATAGTATTGGGACAGTGAACACTGAAGCTTTCTTT.

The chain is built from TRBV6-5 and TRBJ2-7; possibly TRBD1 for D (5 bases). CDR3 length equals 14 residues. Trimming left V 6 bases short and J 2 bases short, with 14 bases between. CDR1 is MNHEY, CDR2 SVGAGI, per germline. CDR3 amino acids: CASRGRQPAYEQYF. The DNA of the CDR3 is TGTGCCAGCAGGGGAAGACAGCCCGCCTACGAGCAGTACTTC.

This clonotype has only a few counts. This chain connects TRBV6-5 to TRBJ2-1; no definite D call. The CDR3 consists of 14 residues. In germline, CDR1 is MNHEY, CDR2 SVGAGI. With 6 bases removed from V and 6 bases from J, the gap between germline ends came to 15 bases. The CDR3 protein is CASSIRSRSNEQFF. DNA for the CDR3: TGTGCCAGCAGCATCCGCTCGCGTAGCAATGAGCAGTTCTTC.

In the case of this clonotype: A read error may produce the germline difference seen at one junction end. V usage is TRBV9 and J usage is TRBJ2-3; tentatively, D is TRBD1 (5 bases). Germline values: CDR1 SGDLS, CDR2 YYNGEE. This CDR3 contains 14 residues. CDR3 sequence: CASSVGVGTGTQYF. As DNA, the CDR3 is TGTGCCAGCAGCGTAGGAGTGGGCACAGGTACGCAGTATTTT.

DNA of the CDR3: TGTGCCATCAGTGAGCTTAGCGGGGCTTACAATGAGCAGTTCTTC. Its protein is CAISELSGAYNEQFF. This chain uses TRBV10-3 with TRBJ2-1, with 8 bases aligning to TRBD2. The CDR3 sequence is 15 residues long. Germline loops: CDR1 ENHRY, CDR2 SYGVKD. Trimming cost V 2 bases and J 4 bases; bases outside gene matches: 4.

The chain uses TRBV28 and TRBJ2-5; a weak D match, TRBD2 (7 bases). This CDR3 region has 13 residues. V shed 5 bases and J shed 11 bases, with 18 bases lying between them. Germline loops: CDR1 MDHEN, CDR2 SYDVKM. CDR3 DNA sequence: TGTGCCAGCAGTGCCTACCAGGGGAGGGAGCAGTACTTC. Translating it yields CASSAYQGREQYF. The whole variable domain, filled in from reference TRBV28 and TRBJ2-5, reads DVKVTQSSRYLVKRTGEKVFLECVQDMDHENMFWYRQDPGLGLRLIYFSYDVKMKEKGDIPEGYSVSREKKERFSLILESASTNQTSMYLCASSAYQGREQYFGPGTRLLVL.

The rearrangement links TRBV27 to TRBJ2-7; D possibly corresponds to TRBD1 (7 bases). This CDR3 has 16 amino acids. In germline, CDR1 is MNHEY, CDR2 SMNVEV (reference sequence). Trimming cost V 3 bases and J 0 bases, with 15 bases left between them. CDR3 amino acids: CASSLSGGGISYEQYF. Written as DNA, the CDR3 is TGTGCCAGCAGTTTGTCAGGGGGAGGTATCTCCTACGAGCAGTACTTC.

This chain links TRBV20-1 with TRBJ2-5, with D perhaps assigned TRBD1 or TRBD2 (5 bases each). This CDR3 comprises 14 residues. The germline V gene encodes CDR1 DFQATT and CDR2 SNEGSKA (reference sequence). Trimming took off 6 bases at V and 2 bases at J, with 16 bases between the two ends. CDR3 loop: CSARKPGQQETQYF. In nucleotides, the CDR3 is TGCAGTGCACGAAAGCCGGGGCAGCAAGAGACCCAGTACTTC.

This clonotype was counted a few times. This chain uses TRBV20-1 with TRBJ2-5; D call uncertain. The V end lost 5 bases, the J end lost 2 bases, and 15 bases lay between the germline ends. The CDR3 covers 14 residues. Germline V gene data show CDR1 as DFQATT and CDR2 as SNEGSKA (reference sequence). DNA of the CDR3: TGCAGTGCTCCTGATGTGAGCAGACAAGAGACCCAGTACTTC. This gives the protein CSAPDVSRQETQYF.

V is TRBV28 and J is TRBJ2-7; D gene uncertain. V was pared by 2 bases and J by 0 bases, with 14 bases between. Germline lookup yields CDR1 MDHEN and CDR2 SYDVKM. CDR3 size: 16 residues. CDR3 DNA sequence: TGTGCCAGCAGTTTAGGCCGGACGCTGAACTCCTACGAGCAGTACTTC. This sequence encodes CASSLGRTLNSYEQYF.

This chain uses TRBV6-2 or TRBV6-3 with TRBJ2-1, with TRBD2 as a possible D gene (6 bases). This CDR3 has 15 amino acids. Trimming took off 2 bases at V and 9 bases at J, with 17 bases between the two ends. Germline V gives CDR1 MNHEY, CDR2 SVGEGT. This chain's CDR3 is CASSYGRSGSAEQFF. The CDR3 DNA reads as TGTGCCAGCAGTTACGGGCGGTCCGGGAGCGCTGAGCAGTTCTTC.

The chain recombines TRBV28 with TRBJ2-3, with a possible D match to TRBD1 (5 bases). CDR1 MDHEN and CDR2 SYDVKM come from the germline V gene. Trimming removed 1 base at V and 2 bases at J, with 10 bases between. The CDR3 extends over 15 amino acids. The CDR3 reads CASSLYQGLTDTQYF. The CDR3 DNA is TGTGCCAGCAGTTTATATCAGGGTCTCACAGATACGCAGTATTTT. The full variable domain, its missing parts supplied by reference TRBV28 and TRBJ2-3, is DVKVTQSSRYLVKRTGEKVFLECVQDMDHENMFWYRQDPGLGLRLIYFSYDVKMKEKGDIPEGYSVSREKKERFSLILESASTNQTSMYLCASSLYQGLTDTQYFGPGTRLTVL.